These T cell receptor beta chains were read from a single sample in a study of shared T cell receptors in the human thymus. Profiling relied on immunoSEQ multiplex PCR, and the TCRdb table lists in-frame clones only, not all of them. The repertoire holds roughly 560,000 clones, with 70% to 80% as singletons. The same data also went into a second study, on human thymus T cells.

Input material: thymocytes. Receptors originate from a boy younger than two with a congenital heart defect. The CDR3 runs from the conserved cysteine through the conserved F or W. The D gene is left open where the match is weak. Clone size, where shown, is once, few, many, or a class for clones that have expanded.

v_gene	j_gene	d_gene	abundance	CDR3nt	CDR3aa
TRBV15	TRBJ1-4	NA	NA	TGTGCCACCAGCAGAGGACCCGTAGGCGGGGAACCCGGAAAACTGTTTTTT	CATSRGPVGGEPGKLFF
TRBV6-1	TRBJ2-7	NA	few	TGTGCCAGCAGCATAGCCGGACGGGACTTTGAGCAGTACTTC	CASSIAGRDFEQYF
TRBV19	TRBJ1-5	TRBD1	NA	TGTGCCAGTAGGCCCGACAGGGTTCAGCCCCAGCATTTT	CASRPDRVQPQHF
TRBV21-1	TRBJ2-7	NA	NA	TGTGCCAGCAGCAAAGTTTGTCCTAGCGGGGGCGACTACGAGCAGTACTTC	CASSKVCPSGGDYEQYF
TRBV11-3	TRBJ2-3	TRBD2	NA	TGTGCCAGCAGCCCATCTAGCGGGGGCACAGATACGCAGTATTTT	CASSPSSGGTDTQYF
TRBV15	TRBJ2-5	TRBD1	NA	TGTGCCACCAGCCCCGGACAGGGTGAGGTTGGGGAGACCCAGTACTTC	CATSPGQGEVGETQYF
TRBV6-4	TRBJ1-1	NA	NA	TGTGCCAGCAGTGCCTCCGGTCTGGCGGGCACTGAAGCTTTCTTT	CASSASGLAGTEAFF
TRBV14	TRBJ2-7	TRBD2	NA	TGTGCCAGCAGCCAAGAGCCTAGCGGGGCCTACGAGCAGTACTTC	CASSQEPSGAYEQYF
TRBV4-3	TRBJ2-7	NA	few	TGCGCCAGCAGCCAAGACGCGGGACCGAGGACGAGCTCCTACGAGCAGTACTTC	CASSQDAGPRTSSYEQYF
TRBV28	TRBJ2-5	NA	few	TGTGCCAGCAGTTCCCAAGGGGAAGAGACCCAGTACTTC	CASSSQGEETQYF
TRBV13	TRBJ2-1	NA	NA	TGTGCCAGCAGAGAGGGGGAAATTGGCTACAATGAGCAGTTCTTC	CASREGEIGYNEQFF
TRBV4-1	TRBJ2-1	TRBD2	few	TGCGCCAGCAGCCCCACTAGCGGGAGATATGAGCAGTTCTTC	CASSPTSGRYEQFF
TRBV5-1	TRBJ2-1	TRBD1	NA	TGCGCCAGCAGCGCCCGGGACAGGGGTACTAGCTGTCTATCCCCGTACAGTGAGCAGTTCTTC	CASSARDRGTSCLSPYSEQFF
TRBV2	TRBJ2-1	NA	NA	TGTGCCAGCAGTGGCGATGAGCAGTTCTTC	CASSGDEQFF
TRBV28	TRBJ1-2	NA	NA	TGTGCCAGCAACAAAACCCCCTATGGCTACACCTTC	CASNKTPYGYTF
TRBV6-5	TRBJ2-5	NA	NA	TGTGCCAGCAGAGAGACAGTAAGGAGAGAGACCCAGTACTTC	CASRETVRRETQYF
TRBV6-6	TRBJ1-2	NA	once	TGTGCCAGCAGTTACTCGAGGGGCGGGGGCGCGGGTGGCTACACCTTC	CASSYSRGGGAGGYTF
TRBV30	TRBJ2-7	NA	NA	TGTGCCTGGAGAGAGATAGCGGTCTCCTACGAGCAGTACTTC	CAWREIAVSYEQYF
TRBV6-1	TRBJ1-1	NA	once	TGTGCCAGCAGTGGACAGGTTTGGGACACTGAAGCTTTCTTT	CASSGQVWDTEAFF
TRBV19	TRBJ2-7	NA	NA	TGTGCCACCCCCAAAGGAGGGAACTACGAGCAGTACTTC	CATPKGGNYEQYF
TRBV10-3	TRBJ2-3	NA	NA	TGTGCCATCGGCGGGAGCACAGATACGCAGTATTTT	CAIGGSTDTQYF
TRBV25-1	TRBJ2-7	TRBD2	NA	TGTGCCAGCAGTGAATTTGGCGGGAGGGCCGGTGAGCAGTACTTC	CASSEFGGRAGEQYF
TRBV5-1	TRBJ2-7	NA	NA	TGCGCCAGCAGTTACAGGCGCCACGAGCAGTACTTC	CASSYRRHEQYF
TRBV4-3	TRBJ2-3	TRBD2	once	TGCGCCAGCAGCCGGGCCCTAGCGGTCACAGATACGCAGTATTTT	CASSRALAVTDTQYF
TRBV4-2	TRBJ1-4	NA	NA	TGTGCCAGCAGCCTTCGCGCAGGGAATGCTGAAAAACTGTTTTTT	CASSLRAGNAEKLFF
TRBV29-1	TRBJ2-7	TRBD1	NA	TGCAGCGTTGTGCTGGGACAGCTCTACGAGCAGTACTTC	CSVVLGQLYEQYF
TRBV12-5	TRBJ2-3	NA	NA	TGTGCTAGTGCCCCTCTATACCCAGATACGCAGTATTTT	CASAPLYPDTQYF
TRBV28	TRBJ1-5	NA	NA	TGTGCCAGCAGTTCTCGACACACCAATCAGCCCCAGCATTTT	CASSSRHTNQPQHF
TRBV11-2	TRBJ2-7	TRBD2	few	TGTGCCAGCAGCTTAGATCGGACTAGCGGGAGTTACGAGCAGTACTTC	CASSLDRTSGSYEQYF
TRBV10-3	TRBJ2-2	TRBD1	few	TGTGCCATCAGTGGTATTGGGACAGGGAGGACCGGGGAGCTGTTTTTT	CAISGIGTGRTGELFF
TRBV6-5	TRBJ2-7	TRBD1	NA	TGTGCCAGCAGTTACTTAGGGGACAGTAAGTTTTACGAGCAGTACTTC	CASSYLGDSKFYEQYF
TRBV10-3	TRBJ2-7	NA	NA	TGTGCCATCAGGGCAGGGCGCAACGAGCAGTACTTC	CAIRAGRNEQYF
TRBV30	TRBJ2-3	NA	NA	TGTGCCTGGAAGCCGACATCAGATACGCAGTATTTT	CAWKPTSDTQYF
TRBV2	TRBJ2-4	NA	NA	TGTGCCAGCAGCCCCCCCGGAGCCAAAAACATTCAGTACTTC	CASSPPGAKNIQYF
TRBV4-3	TRBJ2-1	NA	NA	TGCGCCAGCAGCCAAGATAACAGGGCCTATAAGGGGTTGAATGAGCAGTTCTTC	CASSQDNRAYKGLNEQFF
TRBV6-6	TRBJ2-2	TRBD1	NA	TGTGCCAGCAGTTACGGGACAGGGTGGAACACCGGGGAGCTGTTTTTT	CASSYGTGWNTGELFF
TRBV14	TRBJ2-7	TRBD2	few	TGTGCCAGCAGCCAAGACTTAGGGACTAGCGGGAACTACGAGCAGTACTTC	CASSQDLGTSGNYEQYF
TRBV27	TRBJ1-4	TRBD1	NA	TGTGCCAGCAGTCCTCAGACAGGGAAGGAAAAACTGTTTTTT	CASSPQTGKEKLFF
TRBV25-1	TRBJ2-1	TRBD2	NA	TGTGCCAGCAGTGAATCCAAACTAGCGCTATCCTACAATGAGCAGTTCTTC	CASSESKLALSYNEQFF
TRBV6-5	TRBJ2-2	NA	NA	TGTGCCAGCAGTTTCGTCGGCGGGGACACCGGGGAGCTGTTTTTT	CASSFVGGDTGELFF
TRBV4-3	TRBJ1-1	NA	NA	TGCGCCAGCAGCCCAGGGGCCCCGGCCGCTGAAGCTTTCTTT	CASSPGAPAAEAFF
TRBV11-2	TRBJ2-7	TRBD2	NA	TGTGCCAGCAGCGCTGGGACTAGCGGGATGTCCTACGAGCAGTACTTC	CASSAGTSGMSYEQYF
TRBV29-1	TRBJ2-7	NA	NA	TGCAGCGTTTTGGGGTCCCCCCTTAGGGGGTCCTACGAGCAGTACTTC	CSVLGSPLRGSYEQYF
TRBV6-5	TRBJ1-1	TRBD1	NA	TGTGCCAGCAGTAATTACTACAGGGGATCTTCAGCTTTCTTT	CASSNYYRGSSAFF
TRBV11-3	TRBJ1-2	TRBD1	NA	TGTGCCAGCAGCGCGACAGGGCTCCTCGACTATGGCTACACCTTC	CASSATGLLDYGYTF
TRBV6-5	TRBJ1-4	NA	NA	TGTGCCAGCAGAGATCGGACAGCAACTAATGAAAAACTGTTTTTT	CASRDRTATNEKLFF
TRBV5-4	TRBJ2-5	NA	NA	TGTGCCAGCAGCTTGAGGGGCCGCCGGGAGCAGTACTTC	CASSLRGRREQYF
TRBV20-1	TRBJ2-1	TRBD1	NA	TGCAGTGCTAGAAGAGCGGGACAGGGATTCTTC	CSARRAGQGFF
TRBV21-1	TRBJ1-4	NA	NA	TGTGCCAGCAGCAAAGCGCGGGACAGGGAAGGTGGAACTAATGAAAAACTGTTTTTT	CASSKARDREGGTNEKLFF
TRBV6-6	TRBJ1-5	TRBD1	NA	TGTGCCAGCAGTTACTCGGACAGGGCGAATCAGCCCCAGCATTTT	CASSYSDRANQPQHF
TRBV18	TRBJ1-2	NA	NA	TGTGCCAGCTCACGCCGGGAGCCAACCCTCTATGGCTACACCTTC	CASSRREPTLYGYTF
TRBV11-2	TRBJ2-3	TRBD2	NA	TGTGCCAGCAGCCCGATAGCGGGGCGGTCCACTGGCACAGATACGCAGTATTTT	CASSPIAGRSTGTDTQYF